Listed below are T cell receptor beta chains from one sample, sequenced in a study of graft-versus-host responses after intestinal transplantation. TCRdb's table, derived via immunoSEQ multiplex PCR, lists solely in-frame clones and lacks some. The table has about 8,400 clones, approximately 79% seen once; the top ten hold more than 30%. Sequencing used ileum tissue, obtained about 70 weeks after intestinal transplant. The receptor source for this set is a human patient who received an intestinal transplant, so some T cells may come from the graft donor. The CDR3 runs from the conserved cysteine through the conserved F or W. A D gene is named only where the DNA matches it firmly. Size tells how often a clone was seen (once, few, many) or the class of an expanded clone, and some rows leave it out.

abundance: NA
j_gene: TRBJ2-1
d_gene: TRBD2
v_gene: TRBV5-1
CDR3nt: TGCGCCAGCAGCTTACTAGCGGGGAGCTCCTACAATGAGCAGTTCTTC
CDR3aa: CASSLLAGSSYNEQFF

abundance: few
j_gene: TRBJ2-7
d_gene: NA
v_gene: TRBV2
CDR3nt: TGTGCCACCACTCCATCCTACGAGCAGTACTTC
CDR3aa: CATTPSYEQYF

abundance: NA
j_gene: TRBJ2-3
d_gene: TRBD2
v_gene: TRBV11-2
CDR3nt: TGTGCCAGCAGCTTAGATTTGGGACTACATACGCAGTATTTT
CDR3aa: CASSLDLGLHTQYF

abundance: NA
j_gene: TRBJ2-5
d_gene: TRBD2
v_gene: TRBV6-6
CDR3nt: TGTGCCAGCAGGAAAGCGGGGTGGTCAGAGACCCAGTACTTC
CDR3aa: CASRKAGWSETQYF

abundance: NA
j_gene: TRBJ1-3
d_gene: TRBD1
v_gene: TRBV7-8
CDR3nt: TGTGCCAGCAGCTCACAGCCGGGACAGGGGACGTCTCGTGGAAACACCATATATTTT
CDR3aa: CASSSQPGQGTSRGNTIYF

abundance: NA
j_gene: TRBJ2-3
d_gene: TRBD2
v_gene: TRBV5-5
CDR3nt: TGTGCCAGCAGTCCCTCTAGCGGGAGACCAGATACGCAGTATTTT
CDR3aa: CASSPSSGRPDTQYF

abundance: NA
j_gene: TRBJ1-2
d_gene: NA
v_gene: TRBV5-6
CDR3nt: TGTGCCAGCAGCTTGGGGAGTGGAAACTATGGCTACACCTTC
CDR3aa: CASSLGSGNYGYTF

abundance: NA
j_gene: TRBJ2-1
d_gene: NA
v_gene: TRBV2
CDR3nt: TGTGCCAGCGGGGGGAGCTCCTACAATGAGCAGTTCTTC
CDR3aa: CASGGSSYNEQFF

abundance: NA
j_gene: TRBJ2-7
d_gene: NA
v_gene: TRBV2
CDR3nt: TGTGCCAGCTCCGGCAGGGCCTACGAGCAGTACTTC
CDR3aa: CASSGRAYEQYF

abundance: NA
j_gene: TRBJ2-4
d_gene: NA
v_gene: TRBV5-4
CDR3nt: TGTGCCAGCAGCTTGGCGGGGGCCAAAAACATTCAGTACTTC
CDR3aa: CASSLAGAKNIQYF

abundance: NA
j_gene: TRBJ1-1
d_gene: TRBD1
v_gene: TRBV25-1
CDR3nt: TGTGCCAGCAGAGGACAGGCTAACACTGAAGCTTTCTTT
CDR3aa: CASRGQANTEAFF

abundance: few
j_gene: TRBJ2-7
d_gene: NA
v_gene: TRBV18
CDR3nt: TGTGCCAGCTCACCCCGGGGGGCCGAGCAGTACTTC
CDR3aa: CASSPRGAEQYF

abundance: NA
j_gene: TRBJ2-7
d_gene: TRBD1
v_gene: TRBV11-2
CDR3nt: TGTGCCAGCAGCTTAGAGGGGACAGGGGCCTACGAGCAGTACTTC
CDR3aa: CASSLEGTGAYEQYF

abundance: NA
j_gene: TRBJ2-4
d_gene: NA
v_gene: TRBV19
CDR3nt: TGTGCCAGTAGTATAGATGGGGCGAGTCGGGCCAAAAACATTCAGTACTTC
CDR3aa: CASSIDGASRAKNIQYF

abundance: few
j_gene: TRBJ2-3
d_gene: NA
v_gene: TRBV28
CDR3nt: TGTGCCAGCAGTTGGGCAGGGGCTCGGGGCACAGATACGCAGTATTTT
CDR3aa: CASSWAGARGTDTQYF

abundance: NA
j_gene: TRBJ2-1
d_gene: TRBD1
v_gene: TRBV9
CDR3nt: TGTGCCAGCAGCGTAGCGAGACAGGGATACAATGAGCAGTTCTTC
CDR3aa: CASSVARQGYNEQFF

abundance: few
j_gene: TRBJ2-6
d_gene: NA
v_gene: TRBV5-1
CDR3nt: TGCGCCAGCAGCTTGGCTGCTGGGGCCAACGTCCTGACTTTC
CDR3aa: CASSLAAGANVLTF

abundance: NA
j_gene: TRBJ2-3
d_gene: NA
v_gene: TRBV28
CDR3nt: TGTGCCAGCAGTTTATGGTTGGGGACCACAGATACGCAGTATTTT
CDR3aa: CASSLWLGTTDTQYF

abundance: NA
j_gene: TRBJ2-6
d_gene: NA
v_gene: TRBV11-3
CDR3nt: TGTGCCAGCAGCAGCGCTCTCGATCGACAAAGTCGGGCCAACGTCCTGACTTTC
CDR3aa: CASSSALDRQSRANVLTF

abundance: NA
j_gene: TRBJ2-1
d_gene: TRBD2
v_gene: TRBV5-5
CDR3nt: TGTGCCAGCAGCTTGTCCGCGGGAGGGTACAATGAGCAGTTCTTC
CDR3aa: CASSLSAGGYNEQFF

abundance: once
j_gene: TRBJ2-1
d_gene: NA
v_gene: TRBV6-5
CDR3nt: TGTGCCAGCAGCCGTGAACCCCACAATGAGCAGTTCTTC
CDR3aa: CASSREPHNEQFF

abundance: NA
j_gene: TRBJ2-7
d_gene: TRBD1
v_gene: TRBV7-3
CDR3nt: TGTGCCAGCAGCCCGGACAGGGGCGGCGAGCAGTACTTC
CDR3aa: CASSPDRGGEQYF

abundance: few
j_gene: TRBJ2-5
d_gene: TRBD2
v_gene: TRBV6-1
CDR3nt: TGTGCCAGCAGTGAAGTAGCGGGAGTCCAAGAGACCCAGTACTTC
CDR3aa: CASSEVAGVQETQYF

abundance: NA
j_gene: TRBJ2-4
d_gene: NA
v_gene: TRBV18
CDR3nt: TGTGCCAGCTCACCACCAGGGGGCAAAAACATTCAGTACTTC
CDR3aa: CASSPPGGKNIQYF

abundance: NA
j_gene: TRBJ2-1
d_gene: NA
v_gene: TRBV11-3
CDR3nt: TGTGCCAGCAGCTTAGAACAGGGAGGATACAATGAGCAGTTCTTC
CDR3aa: CASSLEQGGYNEQFF

abundance: NA
j_gene: TRBJ2-3
d_gene: TRBD2
v_gene: TRBV10-1
CDR3nt: TGCGCCAGCACCCGGGGGGTTGGCGATACGCAGTATTTT
CDR3aa: CASTRGVGDTQYF

abundance: NA
j_gene: TRBJ2-1
d_gene: NA
v_gene: TRBV10-3
CDR3nt: TGTGCCATCAGTGAGTCGGGAAATGAGCAGTTCTTC
CDR3aa: CAISESGNEQFF

abundance: NA
j_gene: TRBJ1-3
d_gene: NA
v_gene: TRBV30
CDR3nt: TGTGCCTGGAGTCCCTCTGGAAACACCATATATTTT
CDR3aa: CAWSPSGNTIYF

abundance: few
j_gene: TRBJ2-3
d_gene: NA
v_gene: TRBV5-5
CDR3nt: TGTGCCAGCAGCTTCCCTAGAAATGGCCTAACAGATACGCAGTATTTT
CDR3aa: CASSFPRNGLTDTQYF

abundance: few
j_gene: TRBJ1-5
d_gene: NA
v_gene: TRBV27
CDR3nt: TGTGCCAGCAGTTTAAGCAGCAATCAGCCCCAGCATTTT
CDR3aa: CASSLSSNQPQHF

abundance: NA
j_gene: TRBJ2-1
d_gene: TRBD2
v_gene: TRBV6-1
CDR3nt: TGTGCCAGCAGTGAATTGTCTAGCGGGGCGTTGGCTAATGAGCAGTTCTTC
CDR3aa: CASSELSSGALANEQFF

abundance: medium-sized
j_gene: TRBJ1-1
d_gene: NA
v_gene: TRBV11-2
CDR3nt: TGTGCCAGCAGTCACAGCTACATGAACACTGAAGCTTTCTTT
CDR3aa: CASSHSYMNTEAFF

abundance: few
j_gene: TRBJ1-5
d_gene: NA
v_gene: TRBV2
CDR3nt: TGTGCCAGCAGCCCCCAAGGGGGGCCCCAGCATTTT
CDR3aa: CASSPQGGPQHF

abundance: NA
j_gene: TRBJ2-3
d_gene: TRBD2
v_gene: TRBV5-3
CDR3nt: TGTGCCAGAAGTTCCAGCGGGACTAGCACAGATACGCAGTATTTT
CDR3aa: CARSSSGTSTDTQYF

abundance: NA
j_gene: TRBJ1-6
d_gene: NA
v_gene: TRBV6-6
CDR3nt: TGTGCCAGCAGTTCCGGGAAACAGGGAGGGAATTCACCCCTCCACTTT
CDR3aa: CASSSGKQGGNSPLHF

abundance: NA
j_gene: TRBJ2-3
d_gene: TRBD2
v_gene: TRBV5-1
CDR3nt: TGCGCCAGCATCTCCGGACTAGCGGGTTCCACAGATACGCAGTATTTT
CDR3aa: CASISGLAGSTDTQYF

abundance: few
j_gene: TRBJ2-7
d_gene: TRBD2
v_gene: TRBV6-1
CDR3nt: TGTGCCAGCAGTGCTGGGGGACTAGCGGGAACCTACGAGCAGTACTTC
CDR3aa: CASSAGGLAGTYEQYF

abundance: NA
j_gene: TRBJ1-5
d_gene: NA
v_gene: TRBV15
CDR3nt: TGTGCCACCAGCAGAACCCGGACAGACAATCAGCCCCAGCATTTT
CDR3aa: CATSRTRTDNQPQHF

abundance: once
j_gene: TRBJ2-3
d_gene: NA
v_gene: TRBV5-8
CDR3nt: TGTGCCAGCAGCCTGTGGGCGGGATACACAGATACGCAGTATTTT
CDR3aa: CASSLWAGYTDTQYF

abundance: NA
j_gene: TRBJ2-2
d_gene: NA
v_gene: TRBV30
CDR3nt: TGTGCCTGGAGTCACTTAAACACCGGGGAGCTGTTTTTT
CDR3aa: CAWSHLNTGELFF

abundance: NA
j_gene: TRBJ1-2
d_gene: NA
v_gene: TRBV15
CDR3nt: TGTGCCACCAGCAGCAACAGGGCTGGTGGCTACACCTTC
CDR3aa: CATSSNRAGGYTF

abundance: few
j_gene: TRBJ2-5
d_gene: NA
v_gene: TRBV5-1
CDR3nt: TGCGCCAGCAGCCCCGGGGGTGGAGAGACCCAGTACTTC
CDR3aa: CASSPGGGETQYF

abundance: NA
j_gene: TRBJ1-5
d_gene: NA
v_gene: TRBV29-1
CDR3nt: TGCAGCGTTGGCAGCGGCAATCAGCCCCAGCATTTT
CDR3aa: CSVGSGNQPQHF

abundance: NA
j_gene: TRBJ2-3
d_gene: NA
v_gene: TRBV27
CDR3nt: TGTGCCAGCAGTTTGAACCGACTACAGGGGCGGGGAGATACGCAGTATTTT
CDR3aa: CASSLNRLQGRGDTQYF

abundance: NA
j_gene: TRBJ2-1
d_gene: NA
v_gene: TRBV11-2
CDR3nt: TGTGCCAGCAGCTTAGATAGAGCTTACAATGAGCAGTTCTTC
CDR3aa: CASSLDRAYNEQFF

abundance: once
j_gene: TRBJ2-5
d_gene: NA
v_gene: TRBV18
CDR3nt: TGTGCCAGCTCACCAAGGCAGGGGAGAGAGACCCAGTACTTC
CDR3aa: CASSPRQGRETQYF